What follows are 3 T cell receptor beta chains derived from one specimen sequenced in a study of shared clonotypes between healthy human individuals. Libraries were prepared by immunoSEQ multiplex PCR; TCRdb keeps only in-frame clonotypes and omits some of them. The table has about 2.4 million clones, 93% seen once. Sequencing was carried out using naive CD4+ T cells from PBMCs. Subset reported: CD45RA+ positively selected. These receptor sequences come from a man aged 18 to 35 in good health. Some clones in this sample may be carry-over from other donors' samples.

The CDR3 DNA reads as TGTGCCAGCAGCCCCCGAGGGGGTGAGCAGTTCTTC. Residues: CASSPRGGEQFF. The V call is TRBV11-3, the J call TRBJ2-1; D is perhaps TRBD1 (6 bases). Germline V gene sequence: CDR1 SGHNT, CDR2 YENEEA. This CDR3 has 12 residues. V dropped 5 bases and J dropped 9 bases, with 11 bases sitting between them.

The rearrangement links TRBV19 to TRBJ2-3; D unresolved. Per the germline V gene, CDR1 is LNHDA and CDR2 is SQIVND (reference sequence). Trimming left V 9 bases short and J 0 bases short, with 10 bases between. The CDR3 has 13 amino acids. The CDR3 nucleotides read TGTGCCAGCGGAATACTTAGCACAGATACGCAGTATTTT. It is translated as CASGILSTDTQYF.

This clone was counted once. The genes are TRBV27 and TRBJ2-5; tentative D call: TRBD1 (5 bases). CDR3 size: 17 residues. Germline V gene sequence: CDR1 MNHEY, CDR2 SMNVEV (reference sequence). V gave up 0 bases and J gave up 3 bases, with 17 bases separating them. CDR3 in amino acids: CASSLSPPRTPKETQYF. The CDR3, as DNA: TGTGCCAGCAGTTTATCTCCCCCCCGGACACCAAAAGAGACCCAGTACTTC.